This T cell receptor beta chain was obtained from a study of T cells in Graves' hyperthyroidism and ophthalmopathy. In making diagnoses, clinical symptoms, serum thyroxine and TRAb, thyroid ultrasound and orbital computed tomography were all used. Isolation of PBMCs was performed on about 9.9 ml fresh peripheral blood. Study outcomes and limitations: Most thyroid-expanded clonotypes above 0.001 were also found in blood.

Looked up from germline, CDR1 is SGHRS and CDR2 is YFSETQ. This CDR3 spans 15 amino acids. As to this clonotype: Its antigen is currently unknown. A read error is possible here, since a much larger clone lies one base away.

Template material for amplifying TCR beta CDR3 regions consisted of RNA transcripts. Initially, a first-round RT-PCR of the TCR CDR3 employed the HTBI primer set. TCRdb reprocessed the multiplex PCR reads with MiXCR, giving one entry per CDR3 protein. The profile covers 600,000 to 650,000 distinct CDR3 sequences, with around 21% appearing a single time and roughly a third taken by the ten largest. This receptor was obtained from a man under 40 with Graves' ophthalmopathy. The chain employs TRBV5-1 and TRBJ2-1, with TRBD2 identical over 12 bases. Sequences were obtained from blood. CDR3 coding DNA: TGCGTCAGCAGCTTGGCACTAGCGGGAGGTTGGGAGCAGTTCTTC. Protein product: CVSSLALAGGWEQFF.